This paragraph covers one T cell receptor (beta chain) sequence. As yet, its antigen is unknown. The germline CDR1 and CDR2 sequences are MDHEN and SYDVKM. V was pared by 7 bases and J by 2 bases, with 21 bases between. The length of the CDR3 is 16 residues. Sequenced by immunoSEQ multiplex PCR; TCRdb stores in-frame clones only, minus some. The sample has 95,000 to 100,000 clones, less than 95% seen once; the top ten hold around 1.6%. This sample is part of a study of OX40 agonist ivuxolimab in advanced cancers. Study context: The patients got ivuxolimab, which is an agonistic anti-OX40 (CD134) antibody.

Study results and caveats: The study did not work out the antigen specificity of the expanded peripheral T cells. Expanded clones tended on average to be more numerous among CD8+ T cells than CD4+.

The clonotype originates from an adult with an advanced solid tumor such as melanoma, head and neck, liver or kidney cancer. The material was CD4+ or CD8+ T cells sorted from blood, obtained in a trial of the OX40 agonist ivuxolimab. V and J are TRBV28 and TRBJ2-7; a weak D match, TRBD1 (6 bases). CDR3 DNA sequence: TGTGCCAGCAAGTCGACCGGGACACCGAGAACCTACGAGCAGTACTTC. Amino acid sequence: CASKSTGTPRTYEQYF.